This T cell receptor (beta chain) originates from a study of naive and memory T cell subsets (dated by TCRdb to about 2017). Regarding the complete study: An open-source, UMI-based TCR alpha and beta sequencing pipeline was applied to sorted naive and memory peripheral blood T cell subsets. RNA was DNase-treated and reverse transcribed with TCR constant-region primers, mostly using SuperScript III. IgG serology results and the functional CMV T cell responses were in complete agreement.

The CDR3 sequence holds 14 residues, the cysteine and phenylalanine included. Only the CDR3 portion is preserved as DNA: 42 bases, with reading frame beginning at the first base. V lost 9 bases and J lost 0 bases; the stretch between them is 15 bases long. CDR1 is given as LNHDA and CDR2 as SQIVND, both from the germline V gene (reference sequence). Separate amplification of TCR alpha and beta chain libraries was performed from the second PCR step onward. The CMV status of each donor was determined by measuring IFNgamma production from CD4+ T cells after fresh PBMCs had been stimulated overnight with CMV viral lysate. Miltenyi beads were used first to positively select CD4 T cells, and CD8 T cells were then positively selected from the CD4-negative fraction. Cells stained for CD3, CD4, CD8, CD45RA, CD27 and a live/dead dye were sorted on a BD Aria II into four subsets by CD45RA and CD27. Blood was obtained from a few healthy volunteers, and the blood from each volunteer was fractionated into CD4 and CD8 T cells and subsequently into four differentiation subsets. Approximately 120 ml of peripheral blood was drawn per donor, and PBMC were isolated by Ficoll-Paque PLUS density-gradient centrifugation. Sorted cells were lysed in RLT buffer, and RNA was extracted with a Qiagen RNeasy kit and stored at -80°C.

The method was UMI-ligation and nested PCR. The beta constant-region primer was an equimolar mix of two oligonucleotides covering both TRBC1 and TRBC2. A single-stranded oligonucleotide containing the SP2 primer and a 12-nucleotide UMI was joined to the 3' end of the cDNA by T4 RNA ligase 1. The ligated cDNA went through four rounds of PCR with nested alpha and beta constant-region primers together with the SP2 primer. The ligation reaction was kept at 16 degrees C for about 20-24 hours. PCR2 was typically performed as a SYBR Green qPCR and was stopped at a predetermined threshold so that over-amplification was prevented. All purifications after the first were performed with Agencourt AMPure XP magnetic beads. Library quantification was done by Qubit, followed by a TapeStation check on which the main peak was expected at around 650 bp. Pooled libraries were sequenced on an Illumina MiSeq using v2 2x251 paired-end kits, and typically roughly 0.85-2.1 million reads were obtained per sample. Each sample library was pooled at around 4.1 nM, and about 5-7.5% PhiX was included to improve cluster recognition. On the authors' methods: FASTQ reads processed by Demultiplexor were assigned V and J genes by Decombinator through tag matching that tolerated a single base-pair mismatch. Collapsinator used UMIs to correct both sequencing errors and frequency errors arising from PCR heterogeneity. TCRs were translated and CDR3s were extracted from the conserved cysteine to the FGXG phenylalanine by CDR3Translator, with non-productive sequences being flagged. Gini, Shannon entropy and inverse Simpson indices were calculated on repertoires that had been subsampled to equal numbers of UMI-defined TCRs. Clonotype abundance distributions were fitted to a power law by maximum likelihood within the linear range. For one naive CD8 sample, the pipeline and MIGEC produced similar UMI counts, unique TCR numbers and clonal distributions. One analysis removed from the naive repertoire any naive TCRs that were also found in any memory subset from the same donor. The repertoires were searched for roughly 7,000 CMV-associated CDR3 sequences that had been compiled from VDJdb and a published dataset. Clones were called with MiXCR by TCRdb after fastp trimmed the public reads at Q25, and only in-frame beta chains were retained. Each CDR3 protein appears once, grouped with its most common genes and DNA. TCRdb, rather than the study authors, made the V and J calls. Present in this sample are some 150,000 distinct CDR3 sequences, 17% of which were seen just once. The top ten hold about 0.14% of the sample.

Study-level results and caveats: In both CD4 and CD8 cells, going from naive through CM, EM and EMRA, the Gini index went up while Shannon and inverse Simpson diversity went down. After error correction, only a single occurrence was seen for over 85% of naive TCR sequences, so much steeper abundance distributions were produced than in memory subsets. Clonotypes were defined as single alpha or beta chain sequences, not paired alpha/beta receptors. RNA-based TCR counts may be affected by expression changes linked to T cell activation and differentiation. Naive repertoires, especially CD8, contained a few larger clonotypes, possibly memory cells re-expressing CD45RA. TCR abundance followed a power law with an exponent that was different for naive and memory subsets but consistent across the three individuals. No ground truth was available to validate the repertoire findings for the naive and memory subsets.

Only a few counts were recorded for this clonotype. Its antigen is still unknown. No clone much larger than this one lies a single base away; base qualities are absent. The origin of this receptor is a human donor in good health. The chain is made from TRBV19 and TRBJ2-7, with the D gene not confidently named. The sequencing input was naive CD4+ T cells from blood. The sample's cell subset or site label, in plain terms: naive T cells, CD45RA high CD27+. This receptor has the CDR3 CASRRRSLSYEQYF. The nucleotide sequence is TGTGCCAGCCGAAGACGCTCCCTCTCCTACGAGCAGTACTTC. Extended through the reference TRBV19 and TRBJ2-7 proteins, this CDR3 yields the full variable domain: DGGITQSPKYLFRKEGQNVTLSCEQNLNHDAMYWYRQDPGQGLRLIYYSQIVNDFQKGDIAEGYSVSREKKESFPLTVTSAQKNPTAFYLCASRRRSLSYEQYFGPGTRLTVT.